A single T cell receptor beta chain is shown here with its context. Its specificity is not known. Nashville, Tennessee was home to all donors, each a Caucasian adult. A CD45RA-negative memory subset and a CD45RA+ naive subset were separated from the CD4+ cells. The data were obtained in a study of shared clonotypes between healthy human individuals. The assay was run at deep level. Clones were sequenced by immunoSEQ multiplex PCR, and TCRdb holds only the in-frame ones, with some missing. The sample yields roughly 2.2 million clones, about nine tenths seen once. Study-wide results and caveats: Researchers found naive subsets generally carried larger estimated richness than memory subsets.

The CDR3 extends over 14 amino acids. The germline V gene has CDR1 MGHDK and CDR2 SYGVNS. The V end lost 3 bases, the J end lost 4 bases, and 10 bases lay between the germline ends. The rearrangement joins TRBV25-1 to TRBJ2-1; the D gene is possibly TRBD1 (6 bases). Sequences were obtained from naive CD4+ T cells from PBMCs. Subset defined: CD45RA+ positively selected. The clonotype was recovered from a man younger than 35 in good health. Some clones in this sample may be carry-over from other donors' samples. The CDR3 is CASSDGQRYNEQFF. In nucleotides, the CDR3 is TGTGCCAGCAGTGATGGACAGAGATACAATGAGCAGTTCTTC.